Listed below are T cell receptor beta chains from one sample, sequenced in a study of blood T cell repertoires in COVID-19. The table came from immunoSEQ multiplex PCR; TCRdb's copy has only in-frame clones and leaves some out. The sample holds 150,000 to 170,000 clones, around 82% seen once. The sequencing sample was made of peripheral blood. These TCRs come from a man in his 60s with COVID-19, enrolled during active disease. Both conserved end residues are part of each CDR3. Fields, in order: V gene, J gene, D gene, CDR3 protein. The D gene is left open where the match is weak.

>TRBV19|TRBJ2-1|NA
CASSLWERPNEQFF
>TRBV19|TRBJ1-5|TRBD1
CASRDRGNQPQHF
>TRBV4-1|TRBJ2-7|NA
CASSQGWRAYEQYF
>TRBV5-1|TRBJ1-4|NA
CASKPGNPGNEKLFF
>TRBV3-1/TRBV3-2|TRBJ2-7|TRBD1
CASSQAGTGEYEQYF
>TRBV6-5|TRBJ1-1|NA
CASRAQGGDTEAFF
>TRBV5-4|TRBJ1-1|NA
CASSLNLNTEAFF
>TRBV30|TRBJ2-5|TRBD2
CAWSGSGKETQYF
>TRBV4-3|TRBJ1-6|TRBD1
CASSQDPQGANSPLHF
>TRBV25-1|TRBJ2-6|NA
CASSGGVSGANVLTF
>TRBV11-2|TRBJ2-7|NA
CASREYGTSYEQYF
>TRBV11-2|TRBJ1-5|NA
CASSGPRGNQPQHF
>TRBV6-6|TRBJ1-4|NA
CASSRPRGVATNEKLFF
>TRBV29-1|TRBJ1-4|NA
CSVGGSEKLFF
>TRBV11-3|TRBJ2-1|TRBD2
CASSSFGGLAYFF
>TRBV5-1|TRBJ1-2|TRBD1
CASSLAGQGEGYTF
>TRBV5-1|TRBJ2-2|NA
CASSLAWGENTGELFF
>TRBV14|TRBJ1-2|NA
CASSPGAVRGYTF
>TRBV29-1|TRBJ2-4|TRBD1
CSVAQGLLLAKNIQYF
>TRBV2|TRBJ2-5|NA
CASSLKKTSSGETQYF
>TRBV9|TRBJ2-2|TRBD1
CASSSRQGANTGELFF
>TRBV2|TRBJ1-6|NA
CASSARSLSNSPLHF
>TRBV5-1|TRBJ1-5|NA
CASSLSAQIGEPQHF
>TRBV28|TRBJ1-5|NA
CASSLRPSGERNQPQHF
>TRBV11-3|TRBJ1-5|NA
CASSLEGRNQPQHF
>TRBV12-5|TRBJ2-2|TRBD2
CASGFTGLAGPSYAGELFF
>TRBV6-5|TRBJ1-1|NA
CASSLDGARNTEAFF
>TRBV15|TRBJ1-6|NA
CATSPERISPLHF
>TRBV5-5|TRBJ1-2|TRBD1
CASSLGQGNYGYTF
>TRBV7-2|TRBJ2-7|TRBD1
CASSLASTGGEQYF
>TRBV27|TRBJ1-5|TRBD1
CASRPQGAMANQPQHF
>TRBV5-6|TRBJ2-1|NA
CASSFRAGPYNEQFF
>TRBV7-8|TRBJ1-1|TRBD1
CASGDRVALVNTEAFF
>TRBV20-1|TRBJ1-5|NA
CSASWVGGAYSNQPQHF
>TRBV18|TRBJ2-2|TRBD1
CASSPGTGNTGELFF
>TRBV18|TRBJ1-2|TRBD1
CASSPAGTALNGYTF
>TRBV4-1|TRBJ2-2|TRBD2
CASSQLAGGSTGELFF
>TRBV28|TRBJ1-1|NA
CASSSHTPGNTEAFF
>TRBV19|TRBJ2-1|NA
CASSRGGNDEQFF
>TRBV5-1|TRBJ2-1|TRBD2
CASSSAILAGGKDEQFF
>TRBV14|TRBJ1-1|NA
CASSQDSRATTEAFF
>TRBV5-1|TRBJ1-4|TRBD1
CASSPVGTGDEKLFF
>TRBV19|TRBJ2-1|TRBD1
CASSFGQGVTNEQFF
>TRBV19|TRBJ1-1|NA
CASSTTRQEGEAFF
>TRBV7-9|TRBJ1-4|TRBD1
CASSHRQGYEKLFF
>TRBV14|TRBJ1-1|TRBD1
CASSQDRDRGNTEAFF
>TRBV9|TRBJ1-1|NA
CASSLAGVNTEAFF
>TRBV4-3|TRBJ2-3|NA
CASSQGPPRLDTQYF
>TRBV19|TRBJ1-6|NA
CASGTRGGWIQSPLHF
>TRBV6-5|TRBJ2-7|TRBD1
CASRTDRGLSDEQYF
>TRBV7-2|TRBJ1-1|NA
CASSLIPGDTEAFF
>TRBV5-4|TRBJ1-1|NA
CASRSGRNTEAFF
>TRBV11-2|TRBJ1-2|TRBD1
CASSLADRVSPNYGYTF
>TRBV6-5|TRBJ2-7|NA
CASRRTSFDYEQYF